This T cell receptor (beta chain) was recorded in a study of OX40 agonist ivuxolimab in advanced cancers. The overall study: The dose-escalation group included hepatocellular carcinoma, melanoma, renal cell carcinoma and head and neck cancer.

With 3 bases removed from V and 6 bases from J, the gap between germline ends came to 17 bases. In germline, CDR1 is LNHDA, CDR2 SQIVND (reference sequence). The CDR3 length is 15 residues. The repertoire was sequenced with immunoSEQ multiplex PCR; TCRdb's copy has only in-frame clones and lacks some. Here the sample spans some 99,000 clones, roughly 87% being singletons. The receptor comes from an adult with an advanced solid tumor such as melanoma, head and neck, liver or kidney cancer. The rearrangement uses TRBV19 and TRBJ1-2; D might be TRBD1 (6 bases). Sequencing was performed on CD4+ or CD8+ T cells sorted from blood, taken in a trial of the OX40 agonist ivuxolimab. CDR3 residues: CASSMSTGTLHGYTF. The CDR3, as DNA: TGTGCCAGTAGTATGAGTACAGGGACGCTGCATGGCTACACCTTC. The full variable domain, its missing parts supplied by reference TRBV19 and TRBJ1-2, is DGGITQSPKYLFRKEGQNVTLSCEQNLNHDAMYWYRQDPGQGLRLIYYSQIVNDFQKGDIAEGYSVSREKKESFPLTVTSAQKNPTAFYLCASSMSTGTLHGYTFGSGTRLTVV.